This T cell receptor (beta chain) was sequenced for a study of T-cell reconstitution after alpha-beta-depleted transplantation in children. The authors prepared the TCRbeta library with unique molecular identifiers. A single record per CDR3 protein comes from TCRdb applying MiXCR to the PCR reads. This table has 640,000 or so distinct CDR3 sequences, approximately 17% appearing once. Many counts were recorded for this clonotype. The CDR3 runs 12 residues. Germline assignment: CDR1 SQVTM and CDR2 ANQGSEA. Material: PBMCs from the stem cell graft donor, obtained from the stem cell graft. This sequence was found in a human donor who donated a stem cell graft to a child with acute myeloid leukemia. This rearrangement joins TRBV29-1 to TRBJ2-1; no firm D call. CDR3 in amino acids: CTADAGYNEQFF. The CDR3 coding sequence is TGCACCGCGGATGCAGGCTACAATGAGCAGTTCTTC.